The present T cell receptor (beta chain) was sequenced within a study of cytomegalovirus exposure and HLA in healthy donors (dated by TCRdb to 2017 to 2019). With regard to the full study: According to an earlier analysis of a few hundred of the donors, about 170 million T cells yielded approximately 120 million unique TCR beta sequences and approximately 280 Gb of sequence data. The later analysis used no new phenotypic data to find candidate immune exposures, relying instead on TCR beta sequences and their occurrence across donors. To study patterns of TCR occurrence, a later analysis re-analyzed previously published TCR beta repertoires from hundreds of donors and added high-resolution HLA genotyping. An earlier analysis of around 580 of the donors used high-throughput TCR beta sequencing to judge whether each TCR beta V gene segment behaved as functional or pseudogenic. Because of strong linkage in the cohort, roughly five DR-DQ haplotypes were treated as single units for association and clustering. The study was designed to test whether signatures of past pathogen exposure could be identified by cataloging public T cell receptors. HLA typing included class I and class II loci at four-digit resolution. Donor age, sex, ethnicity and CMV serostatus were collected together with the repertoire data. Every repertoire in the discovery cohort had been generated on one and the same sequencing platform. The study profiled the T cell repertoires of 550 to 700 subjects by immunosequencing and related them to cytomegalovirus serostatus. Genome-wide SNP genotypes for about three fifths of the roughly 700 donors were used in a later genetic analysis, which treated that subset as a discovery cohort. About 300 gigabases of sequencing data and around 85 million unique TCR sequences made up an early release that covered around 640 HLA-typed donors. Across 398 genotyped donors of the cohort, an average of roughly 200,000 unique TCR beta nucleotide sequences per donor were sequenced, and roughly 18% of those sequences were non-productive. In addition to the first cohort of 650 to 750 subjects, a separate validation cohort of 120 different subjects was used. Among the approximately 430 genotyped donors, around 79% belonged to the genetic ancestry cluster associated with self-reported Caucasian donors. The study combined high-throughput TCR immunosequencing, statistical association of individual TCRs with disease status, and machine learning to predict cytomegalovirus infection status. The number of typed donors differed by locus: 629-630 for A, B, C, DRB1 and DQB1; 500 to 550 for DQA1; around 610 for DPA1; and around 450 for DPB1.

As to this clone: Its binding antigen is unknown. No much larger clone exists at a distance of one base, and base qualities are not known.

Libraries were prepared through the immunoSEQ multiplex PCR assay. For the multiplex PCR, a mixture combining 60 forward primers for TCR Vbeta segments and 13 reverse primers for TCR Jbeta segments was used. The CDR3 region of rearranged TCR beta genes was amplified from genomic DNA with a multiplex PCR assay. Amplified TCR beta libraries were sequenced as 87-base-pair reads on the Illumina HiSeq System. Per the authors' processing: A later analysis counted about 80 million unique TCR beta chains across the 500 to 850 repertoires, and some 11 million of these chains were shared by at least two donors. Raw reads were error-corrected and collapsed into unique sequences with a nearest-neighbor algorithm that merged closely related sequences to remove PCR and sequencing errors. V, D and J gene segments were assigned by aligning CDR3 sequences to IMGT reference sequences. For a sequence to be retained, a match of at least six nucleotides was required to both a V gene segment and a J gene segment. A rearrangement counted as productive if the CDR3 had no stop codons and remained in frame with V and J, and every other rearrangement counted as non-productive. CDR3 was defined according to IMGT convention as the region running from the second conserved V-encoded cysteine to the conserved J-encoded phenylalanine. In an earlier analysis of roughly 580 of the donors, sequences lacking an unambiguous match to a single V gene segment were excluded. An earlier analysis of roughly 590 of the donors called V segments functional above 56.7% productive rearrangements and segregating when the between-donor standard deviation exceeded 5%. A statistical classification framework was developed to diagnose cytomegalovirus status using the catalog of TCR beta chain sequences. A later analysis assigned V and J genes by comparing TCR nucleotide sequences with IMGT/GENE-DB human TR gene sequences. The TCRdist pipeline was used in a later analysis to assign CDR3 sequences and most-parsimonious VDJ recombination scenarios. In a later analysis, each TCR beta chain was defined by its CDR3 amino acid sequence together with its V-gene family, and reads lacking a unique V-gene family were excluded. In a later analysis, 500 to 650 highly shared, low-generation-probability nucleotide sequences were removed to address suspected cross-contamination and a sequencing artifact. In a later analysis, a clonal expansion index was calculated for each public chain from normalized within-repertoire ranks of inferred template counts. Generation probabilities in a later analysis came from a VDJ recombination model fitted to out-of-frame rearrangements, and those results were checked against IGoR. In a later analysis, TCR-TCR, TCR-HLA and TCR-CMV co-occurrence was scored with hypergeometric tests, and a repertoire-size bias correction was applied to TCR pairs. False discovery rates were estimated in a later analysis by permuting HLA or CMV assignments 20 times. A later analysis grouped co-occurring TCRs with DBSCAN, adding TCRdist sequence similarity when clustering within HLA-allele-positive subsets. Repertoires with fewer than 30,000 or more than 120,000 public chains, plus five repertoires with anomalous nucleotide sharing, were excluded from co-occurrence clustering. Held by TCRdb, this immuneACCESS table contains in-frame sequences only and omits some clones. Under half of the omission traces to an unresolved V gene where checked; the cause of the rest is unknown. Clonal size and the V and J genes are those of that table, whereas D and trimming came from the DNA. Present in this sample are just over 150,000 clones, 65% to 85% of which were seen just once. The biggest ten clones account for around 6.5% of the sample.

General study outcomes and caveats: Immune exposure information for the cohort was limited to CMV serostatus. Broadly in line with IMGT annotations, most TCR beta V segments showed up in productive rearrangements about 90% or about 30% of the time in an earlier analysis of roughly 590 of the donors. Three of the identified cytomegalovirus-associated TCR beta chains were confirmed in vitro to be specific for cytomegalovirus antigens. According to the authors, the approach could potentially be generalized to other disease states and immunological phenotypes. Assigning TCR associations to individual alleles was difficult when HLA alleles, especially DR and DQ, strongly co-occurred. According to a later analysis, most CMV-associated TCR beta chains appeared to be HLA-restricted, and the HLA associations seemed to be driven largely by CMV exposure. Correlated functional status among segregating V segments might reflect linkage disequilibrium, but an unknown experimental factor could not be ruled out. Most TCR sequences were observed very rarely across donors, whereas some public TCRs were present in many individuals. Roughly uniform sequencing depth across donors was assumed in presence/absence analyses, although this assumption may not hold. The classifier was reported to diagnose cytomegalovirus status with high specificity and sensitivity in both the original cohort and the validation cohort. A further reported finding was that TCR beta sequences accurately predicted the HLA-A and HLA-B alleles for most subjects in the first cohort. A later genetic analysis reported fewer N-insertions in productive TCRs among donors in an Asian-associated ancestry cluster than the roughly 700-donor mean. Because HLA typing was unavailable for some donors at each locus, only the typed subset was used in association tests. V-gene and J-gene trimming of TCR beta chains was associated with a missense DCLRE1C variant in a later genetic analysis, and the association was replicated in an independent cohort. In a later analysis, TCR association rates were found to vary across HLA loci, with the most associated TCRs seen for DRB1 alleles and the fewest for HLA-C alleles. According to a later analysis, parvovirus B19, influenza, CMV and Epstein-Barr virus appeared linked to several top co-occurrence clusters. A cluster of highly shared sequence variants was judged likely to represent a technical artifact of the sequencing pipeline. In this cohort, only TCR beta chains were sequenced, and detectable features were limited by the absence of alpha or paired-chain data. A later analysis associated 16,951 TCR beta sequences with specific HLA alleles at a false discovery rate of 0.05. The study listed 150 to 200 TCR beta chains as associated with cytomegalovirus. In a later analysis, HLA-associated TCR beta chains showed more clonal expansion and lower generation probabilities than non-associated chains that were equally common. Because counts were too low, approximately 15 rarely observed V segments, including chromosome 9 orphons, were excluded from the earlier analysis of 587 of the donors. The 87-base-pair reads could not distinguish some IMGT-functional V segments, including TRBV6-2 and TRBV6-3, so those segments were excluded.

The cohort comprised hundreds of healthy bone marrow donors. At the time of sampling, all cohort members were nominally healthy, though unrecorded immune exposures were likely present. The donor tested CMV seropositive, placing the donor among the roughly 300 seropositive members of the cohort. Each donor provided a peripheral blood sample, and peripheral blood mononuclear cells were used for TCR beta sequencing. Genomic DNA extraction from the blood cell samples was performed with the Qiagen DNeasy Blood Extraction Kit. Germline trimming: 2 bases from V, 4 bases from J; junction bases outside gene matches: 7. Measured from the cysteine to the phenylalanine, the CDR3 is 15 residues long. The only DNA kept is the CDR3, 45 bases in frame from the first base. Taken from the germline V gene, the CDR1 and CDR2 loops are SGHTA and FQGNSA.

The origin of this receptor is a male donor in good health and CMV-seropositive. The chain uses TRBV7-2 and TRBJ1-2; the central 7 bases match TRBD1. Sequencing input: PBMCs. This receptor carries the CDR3 CASSLPNRGGYGYTF. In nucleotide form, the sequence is TGTGCCAGCAGCTTACCGAACAGGGGAGGCTATGGCTACACCTTC.